Presented here are 13 T cell receptor beta chains from one specimen sequenced in a study of regulatory T cells in long-lasting Graves disease. For TCR beta, libraries came from iRepertoire HTBI primers and Arm-PCR of CDR3 regions. TCRdb recomputed calls from the multiplex PCR reads with MiXCR, one row per CDR3 protein. The sample lists a few hundred thousand distinct CDR3 sequences; 10% to 15% were seen once. The time point was: newly diagnosed GD, antithyroid drugs for less than 3 months. TCR sequences were obtained from RNA taken from PBMCs. The same sample was also studied in work on T cells in Graves' hyperthyroidism and ophthalmopathy.

Sequencing was performed on peripheral blood mononuclear cells (PBMCs), taken at new diagnosis, from a patient treated with antithyroid drugs. The receptors derive from a woman in her late teens or twenties with Graves disease.

This clonotype was observed a few times. The V gene is TRBV6-1, the J gene TRBJ2-2; 7 nucleotides line up with TRBD2. There are 14 residues in the CDR3. The germline gives CDR1 MNHNS, CDR2 SASEGT. Trimming cost V 5 bases and J 10 bases; bases outside gene matches: 10. CDR3 nucleotide sequence: TGTGCCAGCAGTCAAGGGACTATCCTGGAGGAGCTGTTTTTT. Translated, it gives CASSQGTILEELFF.

This clonotype was recorded many times. This chain uses TRBV12-3 or TRBV12-4 with TRBJ1-1; possible D gene TRBD1, 6 bases. This CDR3 spans 17 amino acids. V lost 5 bases and J lost 5, with 24 bases in between. The CDR3 reads CASSISLGGPNPTEAFF. DNA of the CDR3: TGTGCCAGCAGTATTTCCCTTGGGGGGCCGAATCCTACTGAAGCTTTCTTT.

Notes on this clonotype: This sequence may be a read error, since a much larger clone differs from it by one base. The V call is TRBV10-3, the J call TRBJ2-7; maybe TRBD2 (6 bases). V lost 4 bases and J 5 bases, leaving 9 bases between the germline ends. The length of the CDR3 is 12 residues. Germline values: CDR1 ENHRY, CDR2 SYGVKD. CDR3: CAISGAGNEQYF. The CDR3 DNA sequence: TGTGCCATCAGTGGTGCGGGAAACGAGCAGTACTTC.

Worth noting for this clonotype: A much larger clone sits a single nucleotide away, making a read error possible. CDR3 nucleotides: TGTGCCAGCAGTGAATGGCCGGCAGAGACCCAGTTCTTC. Translation gives CASSEWPAETQFF. The chain uses TRBV25-1 and TRBJ2-3; D not certain. Judging by the DNA end, TRBJ2-1 fits better; the J call may be wrong. The CDR3 runs 13 residues. The germline V gene has CDR1 MGHDK and CDR2 SYGVNS.

This clonotype has only a few counts. A junction boundary mismatches the germline segment, possibly from a read error. This chain uses TRBV5-4 with TRBJ2-7, with 9 positions matching TRBD2. Germline V gene sequence: CDR1 SGHNT, CDR2 YYREEE (reference sequence). The CDR3 extends over 11 amino acids. The CDR3 sequence is CASSQGLALAF. For the CDR3, the DNA is TGTGCCAGCAGCCAGGGACTAGCCTTAGCCTTC.

The chain combines TRBV7-2 with TRBJ2-7; 10 bases line up with TRBD2. The germline gives CDR1 SGHTA, CDR2 FQGNSA. V was clipped by 3 bases and J by 2 bases; unmatched bases: 10. This CDR3 is built from 17 residues. CDR3 region: CASSLTGLAEPPYEQYF. DNA for the CDR3: TGTGCCAGCAGCTTGACAGGACTAGCGGAACCCCCCTACGAGCAGTACTTC. The whole variable domain, filled in from reference TRBV7-2 and TRBJ2-7, reads GAGVSQSPSNKVTEKGKDVELRCDPISGHTALYWYRQSLGQGLEFLIYFQGNSAPDKSGLPSDRFSAERTGGSVSTLTIQRTQQEDSAVYLCASSLTGLAEPPYEQYFGPGTRLTVT.

In its sample, this clonotype was seen many times. This sequence joins TRBV7-2 and TRBJ1-1, with D unresolved. V gave up 2 bases and J gave up 0 bases, with 10 bases separating them. CDR3 length: 15 amino acids. Germline V gives CDR1 SGHTA, CDR2 FQGNSA. This CDR3 is CASSLRVGLNTEAFF. As DNA, the CDR3 is TGTGCCAGCAGCTTAAGGGTAGGGCTGAACACTGAAGCTTTCTTT. Variable domain in full (rest from reference TRBV7-2 and TRBJ1-1): GAGVSQSPSNKVTEKGKDVELRCDPISGHTALYWYRQSLGQGLEFLIYFQGNSAPDKSGLPSDRFSAERTGGSVSTLTIQRTQQEDSAVYLCASSLRVGLNTEAFFGQGTRLTVV.

This clonotype was seen many times. The genes are TRBV6-2 or TRBV6-3 and TRBJ1-1; D uncertain. Germline assignment: CDR1 MNHEY and CDR2 SVGEGT. This CDR3 has 14 residues. The V gene lost 0 bases and the J gene lost 8 bases, with 13 bases spanning the gap. The CDR3 nucleotides are TGTGCCAGCAGTTACTCAATACAGCCAGTAGAAGCTTTCTTT. It encodes CASSYSIQPVEAFF.

On this clonotype itself: A read error may account for a junction end that differs from germline. V usage is TRBV29-1 and J usage is TRBJ2-1; maybe TRBD2 (5 bases). The CDR3 is 16 residues long. Germline-derived CDR1 and CDR2 are SQVTM and ANQGSEA. Here the CDR3 DNA reads TGCAGCGTTGAAGATCCCAGCGGAAACCCCGGCGATGAGCAGTTATTC. The encoded protein is CSVEDPSGNPGDEQLF.

The table lists this clonotype with many counts. V and J are TRBV14 and TRBJ1-1, with 8 bases identical to TRBD1. The J segment lost 10 bases and the V segment lost 1 base, leaving 5 bases of the junction unmatched. Germline CDR1 and CDR2: SGHDN and FVKESK. This CDR3 comprises 13 residues. CDR3: CASSQGQGFRAFF. The DNA of the CDR3 is TGTGCCAGCAGCCAAGGACAGGGGTTCCGAGCTTTCTTT.

This clonotype was detected a few times. The CDR3 sequence: CASSVYGRASVGELFF. In nucleotides, the CDR3 is TGTGCCAGCAGTGTATACGGGAGGGCCTCTGTCGGGGAGCTGTTTTTT. This chain connects TRBV2 to TRBJ2-2; TRBD2 matches at 8 bases. This CDR3 has 16 amino acids. Germline V lookup: CDR1 SNHLY, CDR2 FYNNEI. V was clipped by 4 bases and J by 7 bases; unmatched bases: 11.

This clonotype was found many times. The chain employs TRBV30 and TRBJ2-5, with D perhaps given as TRBD1 or TRBD2 (5 bases each). CDR1 and CDR2 from the germline V gene are GTSNPN and SVGIG (reference sequence). Trimming took 6 bases from V and 0 from J, leaving 11 bases between them. This CDR3 is built from 13 residues. This CDR3 is CACDPGHQETQYF. The CDR3 DNA follows: TGTGCCTGTGATCCGGGACACCAAGAGACCCAGTACTTC.

This clonotype was found many times. This sequence joins TRBV7-2 and TRBJ2-6; the D is unclear. The length of the CDR3 is 15 residues. CDR1 and CDR2 from the germline V gene are SGHTA and FQGNSA. V lost 1 base and J lost 4, with 8 bases in between. DNA of the CDR3: TGTGCCAGCAGCTTAGGAGTTACCGGGGCCAACGTCCTGACTTTC. Translated, it gives CASSLGVTGANVLTF. The whole variable domain, remainder taken from reference TRBV7-2 and TRBJ2-6, is GAGVSQSPSNKVTEKGKDVELRCDPISGHTALYWYRQSLGQGLEFLIYFQGNSAPDKSGLPSDRFSAERTGGSVSTLTIQRTQQEDSAVYLCASSLGVTGANVLTFGAGSRLTVL.